The next 17 T cell receptor beta chains were all read from a single sample in a study of T cells in Graves' hyperthyroidism and ophthalmopathy. TCR beta CDR3 region amplification was performed from RNA transcripts. TCR CDR3 regions were first amplified by RT-PCR with HTBI primers. TCRdb independently ran MiXCR on the multiplex PCR reads; one entry per CDR3 protein. The repertoire has around 600,000 distinct CDR3 sequences, 14% of them found once; the top ten carry roughly 7%. What was sequenced was blood. These receptors originate from a woman aged 18-35 years with Graves' ophthalmopathy.

There are many counts of this clonotype. This chain connects TRBV2 to TRBJ2-7; tentatively, D is TRBD1 or TRBD2 (5 bases each). Germline CDR1 and CDR2: SNHLY and FYNNEI. Trimming pared 6 bases from V and 3 bases from J, leaving 12 bases between. The CDR3 has 13 residues. CDR3 residues: CASRPGPLYEQYF. CDR3 bases: TGTGCCAGCAGACCGGGACCGCTCTACGAGCAGTACTTC.

The chain uses TRBV7-9 and TRBJ2-7, with D tentatively TRBD1 or TRBD2 (5 bases each). The CDR3 sequence is 14 residues long. The germline gives CDR1 SEHNR, CDR2 FQNEAQ (reference sequence). V was cut by 8 bases and J by 7 bases, with 21 bases left in between. CDR3 nucleotides: TGTGCCAGCCAGCCACCCCCAGGGAGAGGAGAGCAGTACTTC. It encodes CASQPPPGRGEQYF.

The chain has TRBV6-9 and TRBJ2-5, with TRBD2 as a possible D gene (7 bases). CDR1 MNHGY and CDR2 SVAAGI come from the germline V gene. This CDR3 is 15 amino acids long. Trimming removed 4 bases at V and 7 bases at J, with 19 bases between. The CDR3 DNA follows: TGTGCCAGCAGTTCTGGTCATGGGGGGGCCAGGACCCAGTACTTC. Residues: CASSSGHGGARTQYF.

This clonotype was seen only a few times. The chain joins TRBV4-2 to TRBJ2-7, with 8 positions matching TRBD2. This CDR3 region has 16 residues. Germline lookup yields CDR1 LGHNA and CDR2 YNFKEQ. V dropped 0 bases and J dropped 9; count of bases not matched to a gene: 13. DNA for the CDR3: TGTGCCAGCAGCCAAGATAGCGGGACACGCTCCCGGGGGCAGTACTTC. Encoded protein: CASSQDSGTRSRGQYF.

This clonotype was counted many times. This chain joins TRBV15 and TRBJ2-3; 7 bases map to TRBD1. From germline, CDR1 is LNHNV and CDR2 YYDKDF (reference sequence). The CDR3 totals 16 residues. Losses at the gene ends were 4 bases for V and 0 bases for J; bases not matched to a gene: 7. CDR3: CATSNRDSFSTDTQYF. As DNA, the CDR3 is TGTGCCACCAGCAATCGGGACAGCTTTAGCACAGATACGCAGTATTTT.

This clonotype has a handful of counts. The J gene is TRBJ2-2, the V gene TRBV4-3; 9 bases agree with TRBD2. Germline V gives CDR1 LGHNA, CDR2 YSLEER. This CDR3 contains 17 residues. Trimming removed 3 bases from V and 0 bases from J; junction bases left unmatched: 5. The CDR3, as DNA: TGCGCCAGCAGCCAGCTACTAGCGGGTACGAACACCGGGGAGCTGTTTTTT. As protein: CASSQLLAGTNTGELFF.

A few counts support this clonotype. The chain uses TRBV6-1 and TRBJ2-5; 8 bases fit TRBD2. The CDR3 totals 15 residues. Germline V lookup: CDR1 MNHNS, CDR2 SASEGT. With 5 bases clipped from V and 7 bases from J, the junction kept 12 bases outside the gene matches. CDR3 nucleotides: TGTGCCAGCAGTACCCCAGAGCACCGGGGGGGGACCCAGTACTTC. This codes for CASSTPEHRGGTQYF.

The V gene is TRBV11-3, the J gene TRBJ2-4, with TRBD1 as a possible D gene (6 bases). Trimming left V 8 bases short and J 0 bases short, with 23 bases between. Per the germline V gene, CDR1 is SGHNT and CDR2 is YENEEA. The CDR3 is 18 amino acids. The DNA of the CDR3 is TGTGCCAGCGGCCCGGGACAAGGCTTTTCTCTAGCCAAAAACATTCAGTACTTC. Translation: CASGPGQGFSLAKNIQYF.

The table lists this clonotype with a few counts. A much larger clone sits a single nucleotide away, making a read error possible. The chain links TRBV11-1 to TRBJ2-2, with D possibly TRBD1 on 6 matching bases. The CDR3 covers 14 residues. V was shortened by 3 bases and J by 6 bases, with 11 bases between the two germline ends. Per the germline V gene, CDR1 is SGHAT and CDR2 is FQDESV (reference sequence). CDR3 DNA sequence: TGTGCCAGCAGCTTTACAGGGAGAGCCGGGGAGCTGTTTTTT. This encodes CASSFTGRAGELFF.

This clonotype was detected many times. The chain employs TRBV5-1 and TRBJ2-3, with D perhaps assigned TRBD1 or TRBD2 (5 bases each). The CDR3 has 14 residues. Trimming pared 3 bases from V and 6 bases from J, leaving 14 bases between. Looked up from germline, CDR1 is SGHRS and CDR2 is YFSETQ. CDR3 amino acids: CASSSVGTGDTQYF. The CDR3, as DNA: TGCGCCAGCAGCTCGGTCGGGACGGGGGATACGCAGTATTTT.

This clonotype was observed many times. The gene calls are TRBV10-3 and TRBJ2-7; 8 bases are shared with TRBD2. The CDR3 runs 16 residues. The trim removed 3 bases at V and 5 bases at J, leaving 12 bases unmatched. CDR1 and CDR2 (germline): ENHRY, SYGVKD. For the CDR3, the DNA is TGTGCCATCAGTGAATTCGTCGGGAGGGCCGATCACGAGCAGTACTTC. Residues: CAISEFVGRADHEQYF.

In this sample, this clonotype turned up once. The rearrangement uses TRBV15 and TRBJ1-5; 10 bases map to TRBD1. This CDR3 has 17 amino acids. The V gene end was trimmed by 5 bases and the J gene end by 1 base; junction bases not matched to a gene: 8. The germline gives CDR1 LNHNV, CDR2 YYDKDF (reference sequence). The CDR3, as DNA: TGTGCCACCAGCGGGGGACTGGGACAGGGGAGCAATCAGCCCCAGCATTTT. Translating gives CATSGGLGQGSNQPQHF. Full variable domain (remainder filled in from reference TRBV15 and TRBJ1-5): DAMVIQNPRYQVTQFGKPVTLSCSQTLNHNVMYWYQQKSSQAPKLLFHYYDKDFNNEADTPDNFQSRRPNTSFCFLDIRSPGLGDTAMYLCATSGGLGQGSNQPQHFGDGTRLSIL.

In this sample, this clonotype turned up many times. J is TRBJ1-5 and V is TRBV10-3; 7 nucleotides line up with TRBD1. The CDR3 has 17 amino acids. V lost 0 bases to trimming and J lost 2 bases; unmatched junction nucleotides: 7. Germline lookup yields CDR1 ENHRY and CDR2 SYGVKD. The CDR3 region is CAISESTGPGGNQPQHF. The CDR3 DNA is TGTGCCATCAGTGAGTCGACAGGGCCCGGGGGCAATCAGCCCCAGCATTTT.

V is TRBV28 and J is TRBJ2-3; TRBD2 matches at 16 bases. Germline-derived CDR1 and CDR2 are MDHEN and SYDVKM. The J segment lost 0 bases and the V segment lost 5 bases, leaving 11 bases of the junction unmatched. This CDR3 has 20 amino acids. CDR3 nucleotides: TGTGCCAGCAGTGAGGGGGGACTAGCGGGAGGGCCAACTAGCACAGATACGCAGTATTTT. Translating gives CASSEGGLAGGPTSTDTQYF.

This clonotype showed up many times. J is TRBJ2-5 and V is TRBV12-3 or TRBV12-4; the D is unclear. The CDR3 is made up of 16 amino acids. V gave up 1 base and J gave up 3 bases, with 15 bases separating them. The CDR3 sequence is CASSLGPTTLKETQYF. The CDR3 region has the DNA TGTGCCAGCAGTTTAGGCCCGACCACACTAAAAGAGACCCAGTACTTC.

V is TRBV7-9 and J is TRBJ2-7, with 7 bases aligning to TRBD2. Germline-derived CDR1 and CDR2 are SEHNR and FQNEAQ (reference sequence). The CDR3 consists of 16 residues. V was clipped by 2 bases and J by 2 bases; unmatched bases: 9. CDR3 sequence reads: CASSLPTTGTTYEQYF. CDR3 bases: TGTGCCAGCAGCTTACCAACAACCGGGACTACCTACGAGCAGTACTTC.

This clonotype was counted at least ten times. V is TRBV6-1 and J is TRBJ2-1, with TRBD1 matching over 8 bases. J gave up 7 bases and V 6 bases, and 5 bases lay outside the gene matches. The CDR3 is made up of 13 amino acids. Per the germline V gene, CDR1 is MNHNS and CDR2 is SASEGT. The CDR3 DNA reads as TGTGCCAGCAGGAATACAGGGGGAAATGAGCAGTTCTTC. Translating it yields CASRNTGGNEQFF.